This T cell receptor beta chain was captured by sequencing in a study of T cell responses to AZD1222 COVID-19 vaccine. TCRdb's copy holds only in-frame clones and misses some; the assay was immunoSEQ multiplex PCR. The sample consists of some 65,000 clones, 79% of them appearing once. The sequence came from an adult in good health. The specimen was peripheral blood, collected on day 0 of MenACWY control vaccination.

Written as DNA, the CDR3 is TGTGCCATAGCCCCGGGACAGGGGACGTATGGCTACACCTTC. The encoded protein is CAIAPGQGTYGYTF. This chain links TRBV6-5 with TRBJ1-2, with 10 bases fitting TRBD1. Trimming cost V 10 bases and J 5 bases; bases outside gene matches: 10. This CDR3 region has 14 residues. Germline assignment: CDR1 MNHEY and CDR2 SVGAGI.